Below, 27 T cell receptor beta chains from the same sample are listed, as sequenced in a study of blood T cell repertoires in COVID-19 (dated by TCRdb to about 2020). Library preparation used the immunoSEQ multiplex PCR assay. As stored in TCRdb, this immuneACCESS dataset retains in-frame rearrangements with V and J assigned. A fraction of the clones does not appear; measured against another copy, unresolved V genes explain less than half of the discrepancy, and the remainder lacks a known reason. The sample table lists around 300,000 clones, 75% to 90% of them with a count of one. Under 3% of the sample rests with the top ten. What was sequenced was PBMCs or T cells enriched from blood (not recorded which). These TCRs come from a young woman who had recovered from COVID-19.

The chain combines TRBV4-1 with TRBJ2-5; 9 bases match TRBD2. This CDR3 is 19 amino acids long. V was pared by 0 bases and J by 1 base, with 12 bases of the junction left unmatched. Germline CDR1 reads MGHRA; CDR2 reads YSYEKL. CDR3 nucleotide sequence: TGCGCCAGCAGCCAAGATAGAGGAGCGGGGGGCTTGGGCCAAGAGACCCAGTACTTC. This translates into CASSQDRGAGGLGQETQYF.

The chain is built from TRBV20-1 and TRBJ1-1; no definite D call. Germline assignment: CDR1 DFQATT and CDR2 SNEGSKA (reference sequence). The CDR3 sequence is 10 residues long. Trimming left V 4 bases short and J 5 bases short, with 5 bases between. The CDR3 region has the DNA TGCAGTGCTATCGGTACTGAAGCTTTCTTT. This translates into CSAIGTEAFF.

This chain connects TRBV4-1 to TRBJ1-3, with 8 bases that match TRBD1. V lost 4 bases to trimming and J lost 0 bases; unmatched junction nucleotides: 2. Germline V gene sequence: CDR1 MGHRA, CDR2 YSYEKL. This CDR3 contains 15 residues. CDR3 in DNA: TGCGCCAGCAGCCGGGACAGGCACTCTGGAAACACCATATATTTT. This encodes CASSRDRHSGNTIYF.

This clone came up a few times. The CDR3 region is CASSSSGGDWEKLFF. In DNA, the CDR3 is TGTGCCAGCAGCTCCTCTGGGGGCGATTGGGAAAAACTGTTTTTT. The rearrangement joins TRBV5-6 to TRBJ1-4; a weak D match, TRBD1 (6 bases). Trimming stripped 3 bases from V and 8 bases from J, with 17 bases between. The CDR3 sequence is 15 residues long. Germline CDR1 SGHDT, CDR2 YYEEEE.

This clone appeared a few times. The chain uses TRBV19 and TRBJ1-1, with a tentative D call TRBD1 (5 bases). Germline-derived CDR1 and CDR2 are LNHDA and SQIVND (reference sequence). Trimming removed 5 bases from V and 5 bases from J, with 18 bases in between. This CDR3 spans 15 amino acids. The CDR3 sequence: CASSPKSAGRTEAFF. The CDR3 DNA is TGTGCCAGTAGTCCTAAGTCGGCAGGGAGGACTGAAGCTTTCTTT.

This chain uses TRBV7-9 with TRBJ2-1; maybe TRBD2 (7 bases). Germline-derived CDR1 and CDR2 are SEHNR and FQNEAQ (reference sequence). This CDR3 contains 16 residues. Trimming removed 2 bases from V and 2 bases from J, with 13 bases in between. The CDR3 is CASSLSTGGPYNEQFF. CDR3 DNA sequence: TGTGCCAGCAGCTTAAGCACGGGGGGCCCCTACAATGAGCAGTTCTTC.

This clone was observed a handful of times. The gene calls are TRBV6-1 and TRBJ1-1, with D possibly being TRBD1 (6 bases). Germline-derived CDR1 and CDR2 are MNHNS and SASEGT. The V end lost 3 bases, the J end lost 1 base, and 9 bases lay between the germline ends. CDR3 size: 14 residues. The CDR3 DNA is TGTGCCAGCAGTGAGACGACAGGGAACACTGAAGCTTTCTTT. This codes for CASSETTGNTEAFF.

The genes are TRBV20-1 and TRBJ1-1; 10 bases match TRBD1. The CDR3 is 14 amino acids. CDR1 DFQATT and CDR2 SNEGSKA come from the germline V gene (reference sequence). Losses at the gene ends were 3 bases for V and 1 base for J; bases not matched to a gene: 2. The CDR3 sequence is CSASRDRGNTEAFF. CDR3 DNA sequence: TGCAGTGCTAGTAGGGACAGGGGGAACACTGAAGCTTTCTTT.

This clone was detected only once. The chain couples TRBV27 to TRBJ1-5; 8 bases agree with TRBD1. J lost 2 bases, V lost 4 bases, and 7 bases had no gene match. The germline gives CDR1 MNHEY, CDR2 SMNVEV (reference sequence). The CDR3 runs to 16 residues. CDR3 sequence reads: CASSSQTGARNQPQHF. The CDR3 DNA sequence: TGTGCCAGCAGTTCGCAGACAGGGGCTCGCAATCAGCCCCAGCATTTT.

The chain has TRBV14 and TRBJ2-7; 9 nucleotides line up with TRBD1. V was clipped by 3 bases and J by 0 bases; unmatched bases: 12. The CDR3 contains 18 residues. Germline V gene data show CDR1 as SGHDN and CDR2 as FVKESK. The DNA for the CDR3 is TGTGCCAGCAGCCACCACACCGGCGGGACAGGGTTCTCCTACGAGCAGTACTTC. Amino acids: CASSHHTGGTGFSYEQYF.

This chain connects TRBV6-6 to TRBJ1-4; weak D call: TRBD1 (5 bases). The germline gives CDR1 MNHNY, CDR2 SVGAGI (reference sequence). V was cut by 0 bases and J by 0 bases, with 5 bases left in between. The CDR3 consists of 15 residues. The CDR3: CASSYSRATNEKLFF. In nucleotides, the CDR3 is TGTGCCAGCAGTTACTCCAGGGCAACTAATGAAAAACTGTTTTTT.

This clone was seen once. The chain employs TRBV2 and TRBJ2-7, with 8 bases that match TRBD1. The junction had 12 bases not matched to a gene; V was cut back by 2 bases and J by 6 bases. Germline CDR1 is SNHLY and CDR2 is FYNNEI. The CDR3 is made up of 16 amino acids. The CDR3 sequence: CASSESRTRGRSEQYF. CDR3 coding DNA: TGTGCCAGCAGTGAATCTCGAACCAGGGGGCGGTCCGAGCAGTACTTC.

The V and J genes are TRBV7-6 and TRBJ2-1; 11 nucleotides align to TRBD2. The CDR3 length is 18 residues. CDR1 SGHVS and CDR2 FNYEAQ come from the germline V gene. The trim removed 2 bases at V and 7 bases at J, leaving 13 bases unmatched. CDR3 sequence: CASSLMIPTSGVKNEQFF. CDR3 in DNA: TGTGCCAGCAGCTTAATGATACCGACTAGCGGGGTAAAGAATGAGCAGTTCTTC. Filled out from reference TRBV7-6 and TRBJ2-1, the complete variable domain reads GAGVSQSPRYKVTKRGQDVALRCDPISGHVSLYWYRQALGQGPEFLTYFNYEAQQDKSGLPNDRFSAERPEGSISTLTIQRTEQRDSAMYRCASSLMIPTSGVKNEQFFGPGTRLTVL.

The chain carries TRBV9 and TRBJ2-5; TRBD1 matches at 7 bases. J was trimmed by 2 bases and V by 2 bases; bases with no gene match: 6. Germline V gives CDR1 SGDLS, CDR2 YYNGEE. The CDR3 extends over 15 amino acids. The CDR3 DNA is TGTGCCAGCAGCGTTGCCGGGACAGATCAAGAGACCCAGTACTTC. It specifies CASSVAGTDQETQYF.

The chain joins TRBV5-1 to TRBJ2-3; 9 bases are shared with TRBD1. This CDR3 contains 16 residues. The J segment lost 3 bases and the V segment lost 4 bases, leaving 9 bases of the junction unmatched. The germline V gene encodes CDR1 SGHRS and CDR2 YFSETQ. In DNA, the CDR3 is TGCGCCAGCAGCAGAGACAGGGGGGACACGACAGATACGCAGTATTTT. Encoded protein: CASSRDRGDTTDTQYF.

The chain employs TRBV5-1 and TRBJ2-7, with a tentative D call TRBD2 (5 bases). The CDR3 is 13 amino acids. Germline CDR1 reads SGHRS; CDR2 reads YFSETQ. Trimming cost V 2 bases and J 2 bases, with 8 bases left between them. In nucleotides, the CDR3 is TGCGCCAGCAGCTTCGGGGTCCCCTACGAGCAGTACTTC. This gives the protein CASSFGVPYEQYF.

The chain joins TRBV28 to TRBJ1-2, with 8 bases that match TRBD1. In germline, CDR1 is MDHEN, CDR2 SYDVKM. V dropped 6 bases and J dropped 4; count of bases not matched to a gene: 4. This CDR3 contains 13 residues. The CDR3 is CASRGTGLYGYTF. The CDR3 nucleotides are TGTGCCAGCAGGGGGACAGGCCTCTATGGCTACACCTTC.

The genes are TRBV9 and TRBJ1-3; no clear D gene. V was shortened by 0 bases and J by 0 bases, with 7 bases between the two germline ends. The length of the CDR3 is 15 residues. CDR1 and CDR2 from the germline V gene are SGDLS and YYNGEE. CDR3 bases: TGTGCCAGCAGCGTAGGCGGGTACTCTGGAAACACCATATATTTT. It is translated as CASSVGGYSGNTIYF. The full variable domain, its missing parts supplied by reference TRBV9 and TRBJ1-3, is DSGVTQTPKHLITATGQRVTLRCSPRSGDLSVYWYQQSLDQGLQFLIQYYNGEERAKGNILERFSAQQFPDLHSELNLSSLELGDSALYFCASSVGGYSGNTIYFGEGSWLTVV.

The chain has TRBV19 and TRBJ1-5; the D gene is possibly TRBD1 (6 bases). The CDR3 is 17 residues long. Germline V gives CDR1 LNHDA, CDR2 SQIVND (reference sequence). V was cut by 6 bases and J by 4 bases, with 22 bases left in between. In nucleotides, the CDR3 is TGTGCCAGTAGCGATCTCTCCGCAGGGGCGAAAAATCAGCCCCAGCATTTT. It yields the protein CASSDLSAGAKNQPQHF.

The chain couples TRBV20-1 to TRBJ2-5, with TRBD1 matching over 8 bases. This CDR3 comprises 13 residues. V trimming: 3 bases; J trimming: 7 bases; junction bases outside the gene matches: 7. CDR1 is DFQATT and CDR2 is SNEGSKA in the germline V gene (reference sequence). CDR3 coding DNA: TGCAGTGCTAGTCTTGACAGGGGAGGGACCCAGTACTTC. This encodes CSASLDRGGTQYF.

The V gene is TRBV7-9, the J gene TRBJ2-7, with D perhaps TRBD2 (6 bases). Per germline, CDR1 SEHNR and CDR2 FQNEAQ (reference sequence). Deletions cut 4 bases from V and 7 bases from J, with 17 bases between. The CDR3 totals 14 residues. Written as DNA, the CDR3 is TGTGCCAGCAGCTCTATACCCCCGGGGGTAGAGCAGTACTTC. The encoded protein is CASSSIPPGVEQYF.

CDR3 bases: TGTGCCAGCAGAGAGGGGGATTCCTATAATTCACCCCTCCACTTT. Translated: CASREGDSYNSPLHF. The V call is TRBV27, the J call TRBJ1-6, with D perhaps matching TRBD1 (6 bases). Between the trimmed V and J ends, which lost 6 bases and 1 base, there was a span of 10 bases. The CDR3 runs to 15 residues. CDR1 is MNHEY and CDR2 is SMNVEV in the germline V gene (reference sequence).

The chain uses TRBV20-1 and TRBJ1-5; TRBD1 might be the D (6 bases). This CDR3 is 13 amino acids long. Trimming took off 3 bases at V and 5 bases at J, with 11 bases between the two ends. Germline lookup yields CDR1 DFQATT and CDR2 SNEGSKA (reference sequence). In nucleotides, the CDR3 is TGCAGTGCTAGTTTAAACAGGGATCAGCCCCAGCATTTT. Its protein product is CSASLNRDQPQHF.

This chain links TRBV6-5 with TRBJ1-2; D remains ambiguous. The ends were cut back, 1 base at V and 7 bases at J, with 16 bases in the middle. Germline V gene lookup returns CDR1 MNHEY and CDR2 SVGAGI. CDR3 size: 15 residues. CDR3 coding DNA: TGTGCCAGCAGTTACTTTAGGAGGGCCATAGGTGGCTACACCTTC. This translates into CASSYFRRAIGGYTF.

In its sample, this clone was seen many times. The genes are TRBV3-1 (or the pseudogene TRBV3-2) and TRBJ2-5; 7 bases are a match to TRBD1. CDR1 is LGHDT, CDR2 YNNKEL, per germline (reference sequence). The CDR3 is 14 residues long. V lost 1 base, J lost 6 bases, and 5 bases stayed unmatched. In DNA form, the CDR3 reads TGTGCCAGCAGCCAAGCAGGGGGAGTGCAGACCCAGTACTTC. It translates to CASSQAGGVQTQYF.

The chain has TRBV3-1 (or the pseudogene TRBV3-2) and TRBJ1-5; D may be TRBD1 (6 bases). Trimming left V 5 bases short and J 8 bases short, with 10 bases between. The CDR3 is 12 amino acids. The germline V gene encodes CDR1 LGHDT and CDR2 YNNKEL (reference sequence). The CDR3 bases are TGTGCCAGCAGCTACCCAGGGGAGCCCCAGCATTTT. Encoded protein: CASSYPGEPQHF.

The CDR3 loop is CASSESGQLPDIQYF. The CDR3, as DNA: TGCGCCAGCAGTGAGTCGGGACAGCTCCCAGACATTCAGTACTTC. The V call is TRBV10-1, the J call TRBJ2-4, with 7 bases that match TRBD1. The CDR3 sequence is 15 residues long. After removal of 0 bases from V and 8 bases from J, the junction contained 7 bases not matched to a gene. CDR1 and CDR2 (germline): WNHNN, SYGVQD (reference sequence).